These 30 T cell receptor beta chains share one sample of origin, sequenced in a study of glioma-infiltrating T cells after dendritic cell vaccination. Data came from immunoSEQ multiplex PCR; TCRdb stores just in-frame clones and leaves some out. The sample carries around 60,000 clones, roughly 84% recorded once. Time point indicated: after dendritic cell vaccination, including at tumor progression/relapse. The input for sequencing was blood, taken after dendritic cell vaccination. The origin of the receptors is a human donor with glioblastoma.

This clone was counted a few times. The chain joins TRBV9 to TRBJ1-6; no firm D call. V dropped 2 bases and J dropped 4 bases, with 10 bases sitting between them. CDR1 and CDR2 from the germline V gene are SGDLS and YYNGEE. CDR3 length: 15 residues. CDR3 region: CASSVLSGYNSPLHF. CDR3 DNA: TGTGCCAGCAGCGTTCTGAGCGGATATAATTCACCCCTCCACTTT.

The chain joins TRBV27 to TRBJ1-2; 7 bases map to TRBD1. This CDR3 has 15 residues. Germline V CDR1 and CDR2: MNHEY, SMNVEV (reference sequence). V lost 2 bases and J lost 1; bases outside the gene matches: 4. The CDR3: CASSLGQGGNYGYTF. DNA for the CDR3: TGTGCCAGCAGTTTAGGGCAGGGGGGTAACTATGGCTACACCTTC.

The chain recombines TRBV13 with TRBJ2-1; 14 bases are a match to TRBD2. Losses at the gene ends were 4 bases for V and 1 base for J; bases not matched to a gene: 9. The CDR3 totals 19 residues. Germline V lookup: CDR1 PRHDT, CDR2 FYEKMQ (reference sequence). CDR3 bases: TGTGCCAGCAGCTCACCCGGGACTAGCGGGGGCTATTCCTACAATGAGCAGTTCTTC. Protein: CASSSPGTSGGYSYNEQFF.

CDR3 amino acids: CASKTGGVEQYF. The CDR3 DNA reads TGCGCCAGCAAAACAGGGGGCGTCGAGCAGTACTTC. The rearrangement links TRBV10-2 to TRBJ2-7; 9 bases match TRBD1. With 7 bases clipped from V and 6 bases from J, the junction kept 4 bases outside the gene matches. Germline assignment: CDR1 WSHSY and CDR2 SAAADI. This CDR3 spans 12 amino acids.

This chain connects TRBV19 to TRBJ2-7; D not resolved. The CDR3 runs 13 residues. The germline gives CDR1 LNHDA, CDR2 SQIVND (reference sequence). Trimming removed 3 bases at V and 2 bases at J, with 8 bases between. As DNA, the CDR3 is TGTGCCAGTAGTATGACACAAGCCTACGAGCAGTACTTC. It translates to CASSMTQAYEQYF.

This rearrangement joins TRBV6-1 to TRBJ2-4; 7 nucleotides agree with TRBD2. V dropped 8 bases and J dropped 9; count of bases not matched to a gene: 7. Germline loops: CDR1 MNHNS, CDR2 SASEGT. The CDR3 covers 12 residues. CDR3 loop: CASHWGGGIQYF. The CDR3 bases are TGTGCCAGCCATTGGGGGGGTGGCATTCAGTACTTC.

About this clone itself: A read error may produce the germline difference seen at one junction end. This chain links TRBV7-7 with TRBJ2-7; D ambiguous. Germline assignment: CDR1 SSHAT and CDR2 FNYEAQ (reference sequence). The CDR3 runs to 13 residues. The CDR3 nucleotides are TGTGCTAGCAGCTTAGCCAGGAACTACGAGCAGTACTTC. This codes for CASSLARNYEQYF.

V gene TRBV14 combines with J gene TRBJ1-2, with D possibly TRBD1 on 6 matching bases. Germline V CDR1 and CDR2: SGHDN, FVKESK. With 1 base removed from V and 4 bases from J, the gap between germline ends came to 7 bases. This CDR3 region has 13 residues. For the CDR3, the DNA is TGTGCCAGCAGCCAAGTAGGGGGCTATGGCTACACCTTC. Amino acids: CASSQVGGYGYTF.

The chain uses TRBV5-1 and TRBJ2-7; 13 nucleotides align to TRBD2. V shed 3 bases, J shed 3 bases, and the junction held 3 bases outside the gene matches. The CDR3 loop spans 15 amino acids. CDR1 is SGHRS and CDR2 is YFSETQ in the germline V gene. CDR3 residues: CASSWGTSGVYEQYF. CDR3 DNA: TGCGCCAGCAGCTGGGGGACTAGCGGGGTCTACGAGCAGTACTTC.

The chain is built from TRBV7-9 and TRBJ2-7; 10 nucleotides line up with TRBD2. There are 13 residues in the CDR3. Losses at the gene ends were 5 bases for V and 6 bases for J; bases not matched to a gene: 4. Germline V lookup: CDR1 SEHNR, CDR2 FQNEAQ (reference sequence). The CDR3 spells CASSLTSGVEQYF. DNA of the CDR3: TGTGCCAGCAGCCTCACTAGCGGGGTCGAGCAGTACTTC.

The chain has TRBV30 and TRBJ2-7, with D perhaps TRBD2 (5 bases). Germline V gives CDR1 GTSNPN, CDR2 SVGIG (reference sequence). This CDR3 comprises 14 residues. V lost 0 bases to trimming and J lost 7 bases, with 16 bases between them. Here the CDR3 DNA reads TGTGCCTGGAGTGTACTTTTGGACGGAGGTGAGCAGTACTTC. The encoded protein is CAWSVLLDGGEQYF.

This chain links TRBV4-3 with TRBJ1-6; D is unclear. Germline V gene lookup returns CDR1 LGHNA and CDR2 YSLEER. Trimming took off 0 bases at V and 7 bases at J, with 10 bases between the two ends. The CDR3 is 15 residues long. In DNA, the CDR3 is TGCGCCAGCAGCCAAGAGAGACTCCCCAATTCACCCCTCCACTTT. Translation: CASSQERLPNSPLHF.

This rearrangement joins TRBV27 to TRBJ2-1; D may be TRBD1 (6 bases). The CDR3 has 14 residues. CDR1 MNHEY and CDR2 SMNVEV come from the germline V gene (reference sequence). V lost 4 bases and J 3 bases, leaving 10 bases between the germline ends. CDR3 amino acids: CASSSQGLYNEQFF. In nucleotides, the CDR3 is TGTGCCAGCAGTTCCCAGGGGCTCTACAATGAGCAGTTCTTC.

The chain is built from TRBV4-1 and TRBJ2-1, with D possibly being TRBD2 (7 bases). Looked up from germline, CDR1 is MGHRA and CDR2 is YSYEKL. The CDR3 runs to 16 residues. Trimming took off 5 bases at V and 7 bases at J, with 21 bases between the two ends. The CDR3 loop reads CASSAVRGRGGNEQFF. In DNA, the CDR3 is TGCGCCAGCAGCGCCGTGCGGGGGCGAGGGGGGAATGAGCAGTTCTTC.

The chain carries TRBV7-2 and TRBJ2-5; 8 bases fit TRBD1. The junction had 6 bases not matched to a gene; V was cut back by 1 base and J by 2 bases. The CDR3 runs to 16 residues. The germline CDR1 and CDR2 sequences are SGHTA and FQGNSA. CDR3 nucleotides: TGTGCCAGCAGCTTAGGGCTTACAGGGGGACAAGAGACCCAGTACTTC. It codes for CASSLGLTGGQETQYF.

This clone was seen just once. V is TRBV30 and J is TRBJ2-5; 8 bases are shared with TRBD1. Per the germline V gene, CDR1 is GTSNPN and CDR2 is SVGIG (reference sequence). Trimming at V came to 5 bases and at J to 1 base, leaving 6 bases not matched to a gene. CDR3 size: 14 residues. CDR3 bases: TGTGCCTGGGGTCTGACAGGGGTCCAAGAGACCCAGTACTTC. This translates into CAWGLTGVQETQYF.

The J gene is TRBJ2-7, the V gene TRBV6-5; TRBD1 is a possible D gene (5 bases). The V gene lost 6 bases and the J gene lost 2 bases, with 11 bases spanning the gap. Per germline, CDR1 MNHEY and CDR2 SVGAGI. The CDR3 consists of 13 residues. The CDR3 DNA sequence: TGTGCCAGCAGACCGGACACGACCTACGAGCAGTACTTC. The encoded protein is CASRPDTTYEQYF.

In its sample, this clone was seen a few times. DNA of the CDR3: TGTGCCTGGAGTGTATTGCAGGGGGCTATCGCAGATACGCAGTATTTT. Its protein is CAWSVLQGAIADTQYF. The rearrangement links TRBV30 to TRBJ2-3; 8 bases are a match to TRBD1. Trimming took 0 bases from V and 4 from J; bases not matched to a gene: 9. CDR1 is GTSNPN, CDR2 SVGIG, per germline (reference sequence). The CDR3 is 16 amino acids.

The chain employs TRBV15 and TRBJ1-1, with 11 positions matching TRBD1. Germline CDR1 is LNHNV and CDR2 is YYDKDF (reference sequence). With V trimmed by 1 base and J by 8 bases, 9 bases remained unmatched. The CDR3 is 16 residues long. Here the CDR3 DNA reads TGTGCCACCAGCAGAGGGAAAGGACAGGGGGCTGGGGAAGCTTTCTTT. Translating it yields CATSRGKGQGAGEAFF.

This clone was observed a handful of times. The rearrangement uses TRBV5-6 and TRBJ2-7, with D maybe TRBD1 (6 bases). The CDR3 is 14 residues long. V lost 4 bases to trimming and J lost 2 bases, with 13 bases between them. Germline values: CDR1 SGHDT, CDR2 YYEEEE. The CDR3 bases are TGTGCCAGCAGCCTGACAGGATCCACCTACGAGCAGTACTTC. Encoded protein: CASSLTGSTYEQYF.

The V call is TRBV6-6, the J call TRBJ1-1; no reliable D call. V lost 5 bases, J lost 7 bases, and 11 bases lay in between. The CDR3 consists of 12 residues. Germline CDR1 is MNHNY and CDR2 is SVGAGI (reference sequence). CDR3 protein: CASSPRLIEAFF. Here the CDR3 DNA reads TGTGCCAGCAGTCCCCGACTAATTGAAGCTTTCTTT.

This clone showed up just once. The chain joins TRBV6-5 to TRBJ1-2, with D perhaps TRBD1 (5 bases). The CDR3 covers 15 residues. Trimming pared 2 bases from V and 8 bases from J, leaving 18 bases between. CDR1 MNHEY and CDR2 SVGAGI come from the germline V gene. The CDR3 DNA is TGTGCCAGCAGTTACCTGGGGGGGGGTAGAGGAGGCTACACCTTC. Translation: CASSYLGGGRGGYTF.

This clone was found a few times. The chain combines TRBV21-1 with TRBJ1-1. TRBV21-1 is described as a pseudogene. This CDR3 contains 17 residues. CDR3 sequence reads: CASSKHGTERENTEAFF. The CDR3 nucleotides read TGTGCCAGCAGCAAACATGGCACAGAGAGGGAGAACACTGAAGCTTTCTTT.

Here the CDR3 reads CASSYGRLAGGYEQFF. DNA of the CDR3: TGTGCCAGCAGTTACGGTCGACTAGCGGGGGGGTATGAGCAGTTCTTC. The V and J genes are TRBV6-5 and TRBJ2-1, with 14 bases aligning to TRBD2. Losses at the gene ends were 2 bases for V and 8 bases for J; bases not matched to a gene: 5. The CDR3 has 16 amino acids. The V gene's germline CDR1 is MNHEY and CDR2 SVGAGI.

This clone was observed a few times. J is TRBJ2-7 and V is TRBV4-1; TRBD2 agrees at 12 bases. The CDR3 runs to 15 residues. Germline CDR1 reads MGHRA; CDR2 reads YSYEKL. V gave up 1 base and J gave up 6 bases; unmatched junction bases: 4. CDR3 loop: CASSQGLAGASEQYF. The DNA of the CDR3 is TGCGCCAGCAGCCAAGGACTAGCGGGGGCTTCCGAGCAGTACTTC.

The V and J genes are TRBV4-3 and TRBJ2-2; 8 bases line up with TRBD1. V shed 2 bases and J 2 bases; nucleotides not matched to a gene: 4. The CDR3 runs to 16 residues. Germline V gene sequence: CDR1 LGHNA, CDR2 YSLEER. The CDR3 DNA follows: TGCGCCAGCAGCCAACGGACAGGGCCAAACACCGGGGAGCTGTTTTTT. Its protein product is CASSQRTGPNTGELFF.

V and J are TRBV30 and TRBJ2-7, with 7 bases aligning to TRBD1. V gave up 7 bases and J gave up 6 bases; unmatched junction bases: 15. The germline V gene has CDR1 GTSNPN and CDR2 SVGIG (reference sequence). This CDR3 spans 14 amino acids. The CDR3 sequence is CAFTGTAIFSEQYF. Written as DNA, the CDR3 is TGTGCCTTCACCGGGACAGCCATTTTTAGCGAGCAGTACTTC.

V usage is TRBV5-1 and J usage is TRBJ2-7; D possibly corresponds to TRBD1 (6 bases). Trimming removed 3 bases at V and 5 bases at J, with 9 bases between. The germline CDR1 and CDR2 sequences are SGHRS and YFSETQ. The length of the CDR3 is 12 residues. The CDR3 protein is CASSSGVDEQYF. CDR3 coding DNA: TGCGCCAGCAGCTCAGGGGTGGACGAGCAGTACTTC.

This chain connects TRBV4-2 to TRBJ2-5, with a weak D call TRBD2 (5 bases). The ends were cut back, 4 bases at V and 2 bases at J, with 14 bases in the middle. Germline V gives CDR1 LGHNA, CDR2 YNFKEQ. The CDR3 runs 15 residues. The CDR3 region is CASSPGGSTQETQYF. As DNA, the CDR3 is TGTGCCAGCAGCCCCGGAGGCAGTACACAAGAGACCCAGTACTTC.

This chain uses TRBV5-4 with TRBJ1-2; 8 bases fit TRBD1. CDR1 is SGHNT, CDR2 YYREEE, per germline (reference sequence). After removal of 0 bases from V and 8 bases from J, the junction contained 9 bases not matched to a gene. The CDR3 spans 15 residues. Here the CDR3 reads CASSLAGTGYSGYTF. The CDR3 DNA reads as TGTGCCAGCAGCTTGGCCGGGACAGGTTATAGCGGCTACACCTTC.